This TCR beta chain was observed in a study of early T cells in non-severe SARS-CoV-2 infection. Turning to the study itself: The input, bulk RNA from unsorted whole blood, was sequenced, and chains were unpaired.

Unique molecular identifier tags were affixed to discrete cDNA molecules. TCRdb analysed the 5' RACE reads with MiXCR anew, one entry per CDR3 protein. The top ten hold roughly 6.4% of the sample, which has over 70,000 distinct CDR3 sequences, approximately 15% seen once. Turning to this clonotype: Its cognate antigen is unknown.

Study conclusions and caveats: In VDJdb matching, anti-spike CD8 responses were favored while private and CD4 specificities went missing.

The V and J ends lost 0 bases and 9 bases respectively, with 7 bases between them. The germline gives CDR1 SGDLS, CDR2 YYNGEE. This CDR3 is built from 12 residues. The chain is built from TRBV9 and TRBJ1-5; possibly TRBD1 for D (6 bases). The sample taken for sequencing was whole blood. This sequence originates from an adult who was a healthcare worker with PCR-confirmed SARS-CoV-2 infection or an uninfected control (not recorded which). CDR3 protein: CASSVEGGPQHF. In nucleotides, the CDR3 is TGTGCCAGCAGCGTAGAAGGGGGGCCCCAGCATTTT.